This T cell receptor beta chain stems from a study of blood T cell repertoires in COVID-19. Study-level background: Researchers got acute and convalescent COVID-19 samples from the United States, Italy and Spain. Sources were T cells, B-cell-depleted T cells, or PBMCs; the material itself was cDNA or gDNA.

Trimming left V 6 bases short and J 6 bases short, with 18 bases between. CDR3 length: 15 residues. Authors' processing steps: Amplification from reference gene primers served as the basis for estimated nucleated cell counts. Using immunoSEQ multiplex PCR, the repertoire was profiled, and TCRdb retains in-frame clones only, with some absent. The V and J calls and clone size were taken over from that table, and D and trimming were inferred from the DNA. The table lists fewer than 35,000 clones, 80% to 90% of them singletons, with about an eighth in the top ten. In its sample, this clone was seen a few times.

The chain joins TRBV23-1 to TRBJ1-5, with D unclear. TRBV23-1 is labeled an ORF, and its function is uncertain. Sequencing was carried out using peripheral blood. This receptor was obtained from a human donor in a cohort sampled during active COVID-19. The CDR3 protein is CASSAVGQRGQPQHF. In nucleotides, the CDR3 is TGCGCCAGCAGCGCCGTTGGCCAACGGGGTCAGCCCCAGCATTTT.